These 10 T cell receptor beta chains were all obtained from the same sample, sequenced in a study of regulatory T cells in long-lasting Graves disease. According to the study, TCR beta libraries were built with iRepertoire HTBI primers and CDR3-region Arm-PCR. TCRdb re-analysed the multiplex PCR reads in MiXCR, keeping a single row per CDR3 protein. In the table there are hundreds of thousands of distinct CDR3 sequences, less than 25% of which are singletons. Time point meaning: persistent/refractory GD, antithyroid drugs over 5 years with positive TRAb. From PBMCs, RNA was extracted and then used to make the TCR library. The source material was peripheral blood mononuclear cells (PBMCs), sampled when the disease was refractory, from a patient treated with antithyroid drugs. These receptor sequences come from a female donor with Graves disease.

Turning to this clonotype: A much bigger clone sits one base away, suggesting this may be a read error. This CDR3 fails to terminate in the conserved phenylalanine or tryptophan, so it likely reflects a read error. This chain links TRBV7-2 with TRBJ2-5; 7 bases agree with TRBD1. The CDR3 length is 16 residues. Unmatched junction bases numbered 9, after V lost 3 bases and J lost 2 bases. The V gene's germline CDR1 is SGHTA and CDR2 FQGNSA. Written as DNA, the CDR3 is TGTGCCAGCAGCTTCAATCCCGGGACAGAACAAGAGACCCAGTACTTA. This codes for CASSFNPGTEQETQYL.

This clonotype turned up a few times. CDR3: CASSQGQGIAKLFF. The CDR3 nucleotides are TGTGCCAGCAGCCAGGGACAGGGAATAGCAAAACTGTTTTTT. The chain carries TRBV6-1 and TRBJ1-4; 9 bases line up with TRBD1. Germline CDR1 MNHNS, CDR2 SASEGT. V was pared by 6 bases and J by 10 bases, with 9 bases of the junction left unmatched. The CDR3 has 14 residues.

About this clonotype itself: Its ends do not fully match the called genes, so a read error is possible. The chain is built from TRBV11-2 and TRBJ1-6; a weak D match, TRBD1 (5 bases). Germline V gives CDR1 SGHAT, CDR2 FQNNGV. The CDR3 sequence is 13 residues long. The CDR3 nucleotides read TGTGCCGGCAGCTACCTAAGGGACTCACCCCTCCACTTT. Residues: CAGSYLRDSPLHF.

This clonotype was recorded a few times. This sequence joins TRBV28 and TRBJ1-4; D gene uncertain. Trimming stripped 5 bases from V and 6 bases from J, with 10 bases between. Germline V gene sequence: CDR1 MDHEN, CDR2 SYDVKM. This CDR3 contains 13 residues. The CDR3 DNA reads as TGTGCCAGCAGTAACCCGGGGTATGAAAAACTGTTTTTT. Amino acid sequence: CASSNPGYEKLFF.

The chain links TRBV5-1 to TRBJ1-1; 7 bases map to TRBD1. CDR3 size: 17 residues. Unmatched junction bases numbered 10, after V lost 1 base and J lost 1 base. Germline lookup yields CDR1 SGHRS and CDR2 YFSETQ. CDR3 protein: CASSLMAPRGSNTEAFF. CDR3 nucleotide sequence: TGCGCCAGCAGCTTGATGGCGCCCAGGGGGTCGAACACTGAAGCTTTCTTT.

The chain carries TRBV28 and TRBJ2-3; D is perhaps TRBD1 (6 bases). This CDR3 has 14 amino acids. Trimming cost V 5 bases and J 2 bases, with 11 bases left between them. The germline V gene has CDR1 MDHEN and CDR2 SYDVKM. CDR3 residues: CASSPTGFTDTQYF. In DNA, the CDR3 is TGTGCCAGCAGTCCGACAGGATTCACAGATACGCAGTATTTT.

This clonotype was counted between two and nine times. J is TRBJ2-7 and V is TRBV27; the D gene is possibly TRBD1 (5 bases). In germline, CDR1 is MNHEY, CDR2 SMNVEV (reference sequence). This CDR3 comprises 13 residues. Trimming shortened V by 5 bases and J by 4 bases, and 12 bases separated the two germline ends. CDR3 bases: TGTGCCAGCAGTCGAAGACAGATTTACGAGCAGTACTTC. Its translation is CASSRRQIYEQYF.

At least ten counts were recorded for this clonotype. J is TRBJ2-7 and V is TRBV24-1; 7 positions match TRBD1. CDR1 and CDR2 from the germline V gene are KGHDR and SFDVKD. With V trimmed by 6 bases and J by 6 bases, 7 bases remained unmatched. CDR3 size: 13 residues. CDR3: CATSNTGVVEQYF. The CDR3 region has the DNA TGTGCCACCAGTAACACAGGGGTGGTCGAGCAGTACTTC.

This clonotype was recorded at least ten times. The gene calls are TRBV6-5 and TRBJ2-2; a weak D match, TRBD1 (5 bases). Trimming pared 4 bases from V and 0 bases from J, leaving 12 bases between. The CDR3 loop spans 16 amino acids. Germline loops: CDR1 MNHEY, CDR2 SVGAGI. CDR3 DNA: TGTGCCAGCAGTTCTCCCCAGGGCGCGAACACCGGGGAGCTGTTTTTT. Protein product: CASSSPQGANTGELFF.

This clonotype was seen repeatedly, ten times or more. The V gene is TRBV7-3, the J gene TRBJ1-5, with TRBD1 as a possible D gene (5 bases). Germline CDR1 is SGHTA and CDR2 is FQGTGA. Trimming shortened V by 6 bases and J by 8 bases, and 17 bases separated the two germline ends. This CDR3 is built from 14 residues. CDR3 DNA: TGTGCCAGCAGTCCATCGGGGGGTGGGGAGCCCCAGCATTTT. Protein product: CASSPSGGGEPQHF.